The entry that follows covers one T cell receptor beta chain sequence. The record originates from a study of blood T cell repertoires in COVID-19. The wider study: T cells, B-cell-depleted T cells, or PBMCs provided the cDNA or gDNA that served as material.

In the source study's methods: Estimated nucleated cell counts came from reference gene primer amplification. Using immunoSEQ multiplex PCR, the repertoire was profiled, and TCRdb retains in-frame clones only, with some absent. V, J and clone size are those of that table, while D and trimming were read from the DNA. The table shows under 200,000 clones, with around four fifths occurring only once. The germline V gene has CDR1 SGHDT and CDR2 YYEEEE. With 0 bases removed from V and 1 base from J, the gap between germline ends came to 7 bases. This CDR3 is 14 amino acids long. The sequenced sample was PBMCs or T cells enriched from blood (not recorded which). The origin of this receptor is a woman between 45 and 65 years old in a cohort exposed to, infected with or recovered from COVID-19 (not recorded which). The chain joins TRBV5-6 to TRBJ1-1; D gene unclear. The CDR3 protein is CASSLGLWNTEAFF. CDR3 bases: TGTGCCAGCAGCTTGGGACTCTGGAACACTGAAGCTTTCTTT.